This T cell receptor (beta chain) came from a study of identifying expanded T cells in peripheral blood. General study points: About 1.2 clones differed between technical replicates, versus around 15 and 19 over time.

Only in-frame clones appear in the TCRdb table, and some are missing; sequencing was by immunoSEQ multiplex PCR. The table records approximately 100,000 clones, roughly 91% of them present only once. As for this clone: Its antigen is as yet unknown.

V was trimmed by 2 bases and J by 1 base, leaving 8 bases between them. CDR3 length: 14 residues. Germline V gene lookup returns CDR1 MNHNS and CDR2 SASEGT. No infections or other immune events were documented during collection. The origin of this receptor is a person aged 18-70 years in good health. The material sequenced was blood. This chain connects TRBV6-1 to TRBJ1-2, with D possibly TRBD1 on 5 matching bases. CDR3 amino acids: CASSEPQGNYGYTF. The DNA of the CDR3 is TGTGCCAGCAGTGAACCGCAGGGTAACTATGGCTACACCTTC.